Following are 29 T cell receptor beta chains from one sample sequenced in a study of blood T cell repertoires in COVID-19. Only in-frame clones appear in the TCRdb table, and some are missing; sequencing was by immunoSEQ multiplex PCR. The sample carries roughly 100,000 clones, about 90% recorded once. What was sequenced was peripheral blood. The receptors were sampled from a man over 45 with acute or convalescent COVID-19.

The rearrangement joins TRBV6-5 to TRBJ2-5, with D uncertain. The CDR3 spans 16 residues. V lost 0 bases and J lost 2, with 13 bases in between. Germline V gene sequence: CDR1 MNHEY, CDR2 SVGAGI. This CDR3 reads CASSYSFRVGQETQYF. Here the CDR3 DNA reads TGTGCCAGCAGTTACTCATTCCGGGTTGGGCAAGAGACCCAGTACTTC.

V and J are TRBV6-5 and TRBJ2-1; TRBD2 matches at 12 bases. J was trimmed by 8 bases and V by 6 bases; bases with no gene match: 5. The CDR3 is made up of 14 amino acids. Germline CDR1 and CDR2: MNHEY and SVGAGI. CDR3 bases: TGTGCCAGCAGGCGACTAGCGGGAGAGCATGAGCAGTTCTTC. Protein: CASRRLAGEHEQFF.

This chain links TRBV30 with TRBJ2-6; maybe TRBD2 (5 bases). The CDR3 totals 18 residues. In germline, CDR1 is GTSNPN, CDR2 SVGIG (reference sequence). Trimming took off 0 bases at V and 0 bases at J, with 15 bases between the two ends. CDR3 loop: CAWSVRAAESSGANVLTF. For the CDR3, the DNA is TGTGCCTGGAGTGTACGAGCAGCGGAGAGCTCTGGGGCCAACGTCCTGACTTTC.

This clone was seen more than once but under ten times. V is TRBV5-4 and J is TRBJ2-5, with D perhaps matching TRBD2 (6 bases). The CDR3 contains 13 residues. CDR1 and CDR2 from the germline V gene are SGHNT and YYREEE (reference sequence). Trimming stripped 0 bases from V and 10 bases from J, with 13 bases between. Here the CDR3 reads CASSLDEPGGQYF. The CDR3 region has the DNA TGTGCCAGCAGCTTGGATGAACCCGGGGGCCAGTACTTC.

The gene calls are TRBV5-6 and TRBJ2-5; D perhaps matches TRBD2 (6 bases). CDR1 and CDR2 from the germline V gene are SGHDT and YYEEEE. The V end was cut by 9 bases, the J end by 0 bases, with 18 bases between. This CDR3 contains 15 residues. The CDR3, as DNA: TGTGCCACGCGGGCGATAGCGGAATACCAAGAGACCCAGTACTTC. Translation gives CATRAIAEYQETQYF.

The count of this clone is one. The V call is TRBV6-6, the J call TRBJ2-5; D gene ambiguous. V lost 0 bases and J 4 bases, leaving 3 bases between the germline ends. The CDR3 sequence is 12 residues long. Germline V lookup: CDR1 MNHNY, CDR2 SVGAGI (reference sequence). The CDR3 DNA sequence: TGTGCCAGCAGTTACTCGAGAGAGACCCAGTACTTC. Its protein is CASSYSRETQYF.

The J gene is TRBJ2-5, the V gene TRBV2, with D hard to call. Trimming removed 8 bases from V and 5 bases from J, with 15 bases in between. CDR3 length: 13 residues. Per germline, CDR1 SNHLY and CDR2 FYNNEI. This chain's CDR3 is CASPPSRVETQYF. Here the CDR3 DNA reads TGTGCCAGCCCCCCGTCCCGGGTCGAGACCCAGTACTTC.

The V call is TRBV7-9, the J call TRBJ2-7; 9 nucleotides match TRBD1. V trimming: 7 bases; J trimming: 5 bases; junction bases outside the gene matches: 9. The germline CDR1 and CDR2 sequences are SEHNR and FQNEAQ (reference sequence). The CDR3 has 14 amino acids. DNA for the CDR3: TGTGCCAGCAACCGACAGGGGGGGGCGGACGAGCAGTACTTC. Amino acid sequence: CASNRQGGADEQYF.

V gene TRBV3-1 (or the pseudogene TRBV3-2) combines with J gene TRBJ2-7, with D uncertain. The V gene lost 3 bases and the J gene lost 4 bases, with 19 bases spanning the gap. In germline, CDR1 is LGHDT, CDR2 YNNKEL (reference sequence). This CDR3 has 16 amino acids. The CDR3 bases are TGTGCCAGCAGCCAGACCCCCGCTAGTAGAAGATACGAGCAGTACTTC. Its translation: CASSQTPASRRYEQYF.

In DNA form, the CDR3 reads TGTGCCAGCAGCTTACTCCCCCGCCGGGATCTAGCCAAAAACATTCAGTACTTC. Translating it yields CASSLLPRRDLAKNIQYF. The chain combines TRBV7-8 with TRBJ2-4, with a tentative D call TRBD2 (5 bases). CDR3 length: 18 amino acids. The V and J ends lost 2 bases and 0 bases respectively, with 17 bases between them. Germline V gene lookup returns CDR1 SGHVS and CDR2 FQNEAQ.

J is TRBJ2-1 and V is TRBV7-9, with no clear D. This CDR3 is built from 12 residues. V was shortened by 3 bases and J by 8 bases, with 8 bases between the two germline ends. Germline V gene data show CDR1 as SEHNR and CDR2 as FQNEAQ (reference sequence). CDR3 nucleotide sequence: TGTGCCAGCAGCTTCCTGAGCGATGAGCAGTTCTTC. Its translation: CASSFLSDEQFF.

V usage is TRBV5-4 and J usage is TRBJ2-2; D unclear. The length of the CDR3 is 15 residues. With 2 bases removed from V and 0 bases from J, the gap between germline ends came to 8 bases. CDR1 is SGHNT and CDR2 is YYREEE in the germline V gene (reference sequence). The CDR3 is CASSFAAPNTGELFF. In DNA, the CDR3 is TGTGCCAGCAGCTTTGCAGCGCCGAACACCGGGGAGCTGTTTTTT.

The V gene is TRBV3-1 (or the pseudogene TRBV3-2), the J gene TRBJ1-1, with D perhaps matching TRBD1 (6 bases). The V end was cut by 2 bases, the J end by 1 base, with 17 bases between. This CDR3 has 17 amino acids. CDR1 and CDR2 from the germline V gene are LGHDT and YNNKEL (reference sequence). CDR3 amino acids: CASSQNSGGRGNTEAFF. CDR3 nucleotide sequence: TGTGCCAGCAGCCAAAACTCCGGAGGCAGGGGGAACACTGAAGCTTTCTTT.

The genes are TRBV2 and TRBJ2-1; 8 nucleotides line up with TRBD2. The length of the CDR3 is 13 residues. The junction had 3 bases not matched to a gene; V was cut back by 7 bases and J by 4 bases. CDR1 and CDR2 (germline): SNHLY, FYNNEI. The CDR3 coding sequence is TGTGCCAGCACTAGCGGGCATTACAATGAGCAGTTCTTC. Translation gives CASTSGHYNEQFF. Drawing the rest from reference TRBV2 and TRBJ2-1, the complete variable domain is EPEVTQTPSHQVTQMGQEVILRCVPISNHLYFYWYRQILGQKVEFLVSFYNNEISEKSEIFDDQFSVERPDGSNFTLKIRSTKLEDSAMYFCASTSGHYNEQFFGPGTRLTVL.

V and J are TRBV11-2 and TRBJ1-5, with D maybe TRBD1 (5 bases). CDR3 length: 16 residues. Trimming pared 2 bases from V and 6 bases from J, leaving 17 bases between. Per germline, CDR1 SGHAT and CDR2 FQNNGV. Here the CDR3 DNA reads TGTGCCAGCAGCTTACAGGACGGGGGTGTGGGTCAGCCCCAGCATTTT. Its translation: CASSLQDGGVGQPQHF.

This chain joins TRBV19 and TRBJ1-6; 7 bases are a match to TRBD1. The germline V gene encodes CDR1 LNHDA and CDR2 SQIVND (reference sequence). V gave up 6 bases and J gave up 5 bases; unmatched junction bases: 4. This CDR3 is built from 14 residues. CDR3 nucleotides: TGTGCCAGTAGCGACAGGGCGGATAATTCACCCCTCCACTTT. Translation: CASSDRADNSPLHF.

The rearrangement uses TRBV30 and TRBJ1-6; possible D gene TRBD1, 5 bases. Trimming shortened V by 1 base and J by 9 bases, and 13 bases separated the two germline ends. The V gene's germline CDR1 is GTSNPN and CDR2 SVGIG (reference sequence). This CDR3 region has 14 residues. DNA for the CDR3: TGTGCCTGGAGTGAAGGGCGGGGCGGTTCACCCCTCCACTTT. Amino acids: CAWSEGRGGSPLHF.

This rearrangement joins TRBV21-1 to TRBJ2-2; TRBD2 is taken as the D call from the table, unchecked against the DNA. TRBV21-1 is recorded as a pseudogene. This CDR3 has 20 residues. The CDR3: CASSKTRDSRVVKDTGELFF. The CDR3 bases are TGTGCCAGCAGCAAAACCCGGGACTCGAGGGTGGTAAAGGACACCGGGGAGCTGTTTTTT.

This chain joins TRBV28 and TRBJ2-5; D remains ambiguous. This CDR3 comprises 14 residues. From germline, CDR1 is MDHEN and CDR2 SYDVKM. V was clipped by 5 bases and J by 4 bases, with 14 bases between them. Here the CDR3 DNA reads TGTGCCAGCAGTCCGTCTATAGGAGCAGAGACCCAGTACTTC. Protein: CASSPSIGAETQYF.

The rearrangement uses TRBV18 and TRBJ2-7, with TRBD2 identical over 8 bases. V was clipped by 6 bases and J by 7 bases; unmatched bases: 11. This CDR3 spans 14 amino acids. The germline V gene encodes CDR1 KGHSH and CDR2 LQKENI. The CDR3 DNA reads TGTGCCAGCTCCCCCCCCAGCGGGAGTCGGGAGCAGTACTTC. Protein: CASSPPSGSREQYF.

This chain connects TRBV5-4 to TRBJ2-2; a possible D gene is TRBD2 (5 bases). CDR3 size: 14 residues. Germline CDR1 reads SGHNT; CDR2 reads YYREEE (reference sequence). Trimming stripped 4 bases from V and 4 bases from J, with 11 bases between. The CDR3 sequence is CASSGTSSTGELFF. The CDR3 coding sequence is TGTGCCAGCAGCGGAACTAGTTCCACCGGGGAGCTGTTTTTT.

On this clone itself: Other nucleotide sequences in the sample specify the same CDR3. The chain combines TRBV30 with TRBJ1-1, with TRBD1 as a possible D gene (5 bases). CDR3 length: 15 amino acids. V was pared by 0 bases and J by 0 bases, with 11 bases between. Germline V gives CDR1 GTSNPN, CDR2 SVGIG (reference sequence). CDR3 nucleotide sequence: TGTGCCTGGAGTGTATGGGGCGGTTTGAACACTGAAGCTTTCTTT. Translating it yields CAWSVWGGLNTEAFF.

In its sample, this clone was seen once. In DNA form, the CDR3 reads TGCGCCAGCAGCTTGGGGACTAGCGGGAAAAATGAGCAGTTCTTC. It specifies CASSLGTSGKNEQFF. This chain connects TRBV5-1 to TRBJ2-1; 12 positions match TRBD2. V was clipped by 0 bases and J by 7 bases; unmatched bases: 2. Germline CDR1 and CDR2: SGHRS and YFSETQ. The CDR3 is 15 amino acids.

This clone was picked up one time. The chain links TRBV24-1 to TRBJ2-7; D may be TRBD2 (6 bases). Germline V gene sequence: CDR1 KGHDR, CDR2 SFDVKD. The CDR3 extends over 14 amino acids. Trimming shortened V by 5 bases and J by 3 bases, and 13 bases separated the two germline ends. Here the CDR3 reads CATSGSGSGYEQYF. DNA for the CDR3: TGTGCCACCAGTGGATCGGGTAGCGGCTACGAGCAGTACTTC.

This clone was recorded only once. This rearrangement joins TRBV24-1 to TRBJ2-7, with 8 nucleotides matching TRBD1. V was clipped by 4 bases and J by 7 bases; unmatched bases: 2. The germline CDR1 and CDR2 sequences are KGHDR and SFDVKD. The CDR3 sequence is 12 residues long. The CDR3 DNA sequence: TGTGCCACCAGTGACAGGGGGCAGGAGCAGTACTTC. Its protein product is CATSDRGQEQYF.

The chain joins TRBV7-6 to TRBJ1-1; 10 bases are shared with TRBD1. From germline, CDR1 is SGHVS and CDR2 FNYEAQ. V shed 1 base and J 4 bases; nucleotides not matched to a gene: 9. The CDR3 contains 17 residues. The CDR3 sequence: CASSLGQGAKSSTEAFF. The CDR3 DNA sequence: TGTGCCAGCAGCTTAGGACAGGGGGCCAAGTCATCCACTGAAGCTTTCTTT.

This clone was observed once. The chain couples TRBV12-3 or TRBV12-4 to TRBJ2-4; weak D call: TRBD2 (6 bases). Trimming removed 4 bases from V and 5 bases from J, with 9 bases in between. This CDR3 region has 13 residues. Here the CDR3 DNA reads TGTGCCAGCAGTTCCTCTAGCGAAAACATTCAGTACTTC. It translates to CASSSSSENIQYF.

This clone came up many times. V gene TRBV6-1 combines with J gene TRBJ2-2, with TRBD2 matching over 8 bases. CDR1 is MNHNS and CDR2 is SASEGT in the germline V gene. This CDR3 is 16 amino acids long. The V gene end was trimmed by 3 bases and the J gene end by 4 bases; junction bases not matched to a gene: 7. CDR3 amino acids: CASSEDSGVVTGELFF. The CDR3 nucleotides are TGTGCCAGCAGTGAGGATAGCGGGGTCGTCACCGGGGAGCTGTTTTTT.

The chain couples TRBV10-2 to TRBJ2-1; D is unclear. Germline CDR1 is WSHSY and CDR2 is SAAADI. The CDR3 covers 15 residues. V lost 8 bases and J 0 bases, leaving 14 bases between the germline ends. CDR3 sequence reads: CASAAIRPSYNEQFF. The CDR3 DNA sequence: TGCGCCAGCGCGGCTATTCGCCCCTCCTACAATGAGCAGTTCTTC.